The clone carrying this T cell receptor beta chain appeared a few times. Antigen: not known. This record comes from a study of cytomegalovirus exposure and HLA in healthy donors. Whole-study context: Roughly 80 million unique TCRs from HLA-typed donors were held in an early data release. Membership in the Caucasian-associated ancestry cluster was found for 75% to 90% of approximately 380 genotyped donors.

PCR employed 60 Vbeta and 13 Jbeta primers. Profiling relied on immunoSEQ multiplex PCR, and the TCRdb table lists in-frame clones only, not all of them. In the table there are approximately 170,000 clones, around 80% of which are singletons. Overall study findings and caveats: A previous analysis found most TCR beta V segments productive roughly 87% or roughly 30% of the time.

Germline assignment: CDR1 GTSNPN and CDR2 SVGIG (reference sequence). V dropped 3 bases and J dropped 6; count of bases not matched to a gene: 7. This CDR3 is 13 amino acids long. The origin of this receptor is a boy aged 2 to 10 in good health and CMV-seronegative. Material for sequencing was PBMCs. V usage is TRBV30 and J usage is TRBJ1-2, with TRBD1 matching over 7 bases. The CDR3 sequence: CAWRTGQIDGYTF. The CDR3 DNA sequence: TGTGCCTGGAGAACGGGACAGATAGATGGCTACACCTTC.